The rows below give T cell receptor beta chains drawn from one sample of a study of cytomegalovirus exposure and HLA in healthy donors. Sequenced by immunoSEQ multiplex PCR; TCRdb stores in-frame clones only, minus some. The table lists 130,000 to 150,000 clones, just under 85% of them singletons, with approximately 1.4% in the top ten. Material for sequencing was PBMCs. The receptors were gathered from a woman aged 25-40 years in good health and CMV-seronegative. The CDR3 runs from the conserved cysteine through the conserved F or W. Each record gives: clone size, V gene, D gene, J gene, CDR3 protein, CDR3 DNA. D genes are given only for firm matches. Not all rows give a size; the values are once, few, many and, for expanded clones, a class.

>once|TRBV28|TRBD1|TRBJ2-2
CASRRSDRETGELFF
TGTGCCAGCAGGCGATCGGACAGGGAGACCGGGGAGCTGTTTTTT
>few|TRBV7-2|-|TRBJ1-3
CASSLEGAGGSGNTIYF
TGTGCCAGCAGCTTAGAGGGCGCGGGGGGCTCTGGAAACACCATATATTTT
>-|TRBV4-1|-|TRBJ1-1
CASSQVARNTEAFF
TGCGCCAGCAGCCAAGTCGCGAGAAACACTGAAGCTTTCTTT
>-|TRBV27|TRBD1|TRBJ2-5
CASGPGQTYQETQYF
TGTGCCAGCGGACCGGGACAGACGTACCAAGAGACCCAGTACTTC
>-|TRBV5-1|-|TRBJ2-1
CASSKRVSSYNEQFF
TGCGCCAGCAGCAAGCGGGTGAGCTCCTACAATGAGCAGTTCTTC
>-|TRBV27|TRBD1|TRBJ1-6
CASSQMDRVNSPLHF
TGTGCCAGCAGCCAAATGGACAGGGTGAATTCACCCCTCCACTTT
>once|TRBV6-4|TRBD2|TRBJ2-3
CASSDSLSGGGTDTQYF
TGTGCCAGCAGTGACTCCTTGAGCGGGGGCGGCACAGATACGCAGTATTTT
>-|TRBV27|TRBD1|TRBJ2-3
CASSGVKGAFDTQYF
TGTGCCAGCAGTGGGGTGAAGGGGGCTTTTGATACGCAGTATTTT
>-|TRBV5-1|-|TRBJ2-7
CASSLASGDLYEQYF
TGCGCCAGCAGCTTGGCGAGCGGAGACCTATACGAGCAGTACTTC
>-|TRBV9|-|TRBJ2-1
CASSVGSSRVLNEQFF
TGTGCCAGCAGCGTGGGGTCTAGCCGGGTTTTGAATGAGCAGTTCTTC
>many|TRBV2|TRBD1|TRBJ2-7
CASSEGTGVYEQYF
TGTGCCAGCAGTGAAGGGACAGGGGTCTACGAGCAGTACTTC
>-|TRBV30|TRBD2|TRBJ2-2
CAWRSGKTNTGELFF
TGTGCCTGGAGGAGCGGGAAAACGAACACCGGGGAGCTGTTTTTT
>-|TRBV29-1|-|TRBJ1-1
CSVEFGVKLEAFF
TGCAGCGTTGAATTCGGGGTGAAACTTGAAGCTTTCTTT